Shown below are 13 T cell receptor beta chains from a single sample sequenced in a study of neurological immune-mediated disorders (dated by TCRdb to the late 2010s). The library relied on 5' RACE. Data came from an Illumina HiSeq 2500. The raw public reads went through TCRdb reprocessing: fastp at Q25, MiXCR clone calling, in-frame beta chains kept. Each record represents a unique CDR3 protein, reported with the most common genes and DNA among its rows. The table for this sample lists under 80,000 distinct CDR3 sequences; about 9.7% of them were counted only once. The ten largest clones represent around 1.7% of the sample. Material for sequencing was PBMCs. These receptors were collected from a man in his fifties in good health.

The V gene is TRBV20-1, the J gene TRBJ2-7; no clear D. Germline V CDR1 and CDR2: DFQATT, SNEGSKA (reference sequence). The CDR3 consists of 11 residues. Trimming took 4 bases from V and 3 from J, leaving 7 bases between them. CDR3 sequence: CSATPDYEQYF. CDR3 sequence (DNA): TGCAGTGCTACCCCAGACTACGAGCAGTACTTC.

The rearrangement uses TRBV7-3 and TRBJ2-1; 7 bases fit TRBD2. The CDR3 is 17 amino acids. CDR1 SGHTA and CDR2 FQGTGA come from the germline V gene. V trimming: 5 bases; J trimming: 14 bases; junction bases outside the gene matches: 24. CDR3 bases: TGTGCCAGCAGCCCTCGGGGGGAGGTCGGCCCCCGAGCCGAGAAGTTCTTC. It is translated as CASSPRGEVGPRAEKFF.

There are a few counts of this clonotype. The chain combines TRBV29-1 with TRBJ2-1, with 8 positions matching TRBD2. Germline V gene data show CDR1 as SQVTM and CDR2 as ANQGSEA. V was clipped by 0 bases and J by 7 bases; unmatched bases: 11. This CDR3 spans 16 amino acids. CDR3 coding DNA: TGCAGCGTTGAAGAAACGGGAGGGCCTAAAGGGAATGAGCAGTTCTTC. Protein: CSVEETGGPKGNEQFF.

This clonotype showed up many times. The chain employs TRBV20-1 and TRBJ2-7; no clear D gene. V lost 3 bases, J lost 1 base, and 7 bases lay in between. This CDR3 contains 12 residues. Germline CDR1 reads DFQATT; CDR2 reads SNEGSKA (reference sequence). The CDR3 DNA sequence: TGCAGTGCTAGCGCGGAGTCCTACGAGCAGTACTTC. Translation gives CSASAESYEQYF.

This clonotype was counted many times. The chain recombines TRBV12-3 or TRBV12-4 with TRBJ1-5; TRBD1 matches at 11 bases. J gave up 6 bases and V 1 base, and 5 bases lay outside the gene matches. The CDR3 contains 16 residues. The CDR3 DNA reads TGTGCCAGCAGTTTAGTCGGGACAGGGGGACGTCAGCCCCAGCATTTT. This encodes CASSLVGTGGRQPQHF.

This clonotype was counted many times. The rearrangement joins TRBV20-1 to TRBJ2-1; 10 nucleotides agree with TRBD2. Germline loops: CDR1 DFQATT, CDR2 SNEGSKA (reference sequence). Trimming cost V 6 bases and J 9 bases; bases outside gene matches: 14. This CDR3 is built from 15 residues. The CDR3 DNA is TGCAGTGCGGGAATAGCGGGAGGCCCATTCAGTGAGCAGTTCTTC. The encoded protein is CSAGIAGGPFSEQFF.

This clonotype appeared many times. The J gene is TRBJ1-1, the V gene TRBV5-1, with TRBD1 as a possible D gene (6 bases). This CDR3 has 14 amino acids. Trimming removed 5 bases at V and 5 bases at J, with 16 bases between. Germline V CDR1 and CDR2: SGHRS, YFSETQ. The CDR3 region is CASSPRGGETEAFF. The DNA of the CDR3 is TGCGCCAGCAGTCCTAGAGGGGGAGAGACTGAAGCTTTCTTT.

This clonotype was observed at least ten times. The V gene is TRBV20-1, the J gene TRBJ2-7; TRBD1 agrees at 11 bases. The CDR3 runs 13 residues. The V gene end was trimmed by 6 bases and the J gene end by 4 bases; junction bases not matched to a gene: 5. The germline gives CDR1 DFQATT, CDR2 SNEGSKA (reference sequence). CDR3 loop: CSAQGQGAYEQYF. In DNA, the CDR3 is TGCAGTGCCCAAGGACAGGGGGCTTACGAGCAGTACTTC.

This clonotype was found many times. As DNA, the CDR3 is TGTGCCAGCAGCTTCTTGGGTAGCTCCTACAATGAGCAGTTCTTC. Its translation: CASSFLGSSYNEQFF. The rearrangement uses TRBV7-2 and TRBJ2-1; D is unresolved. Trimming shortened V by 3 bases and J by 0 bases, and 9 bases separated the two germline ends. Germline loops: CDR1 SGHTA, CDR2 FQGNSA. The length of the CDR3 is 15 residues.

This chain connects TRBV4-2 to TRBJ2-1, with 8 bases matching TRBD2. This CDR3 comprises 16 residues. Germline V lookup: CDR1 LGHNA, CDR2 YNFKEQ. V lost 2 bases and J lost 4; bases outside the gene matches: 7. The CDR3, as DNA: TGTGCCAGCAGCCAAACTGCGGGAGGCCCATACAATGAGCAGTTCTTC. Translating it yields CASSQTAGGPYNEQFF.

This clonotype was seen many times. V usage is TRBV7-2 and J usage is TRBJ1-2, with TRBD1 as a possible D gene (6 bases). This CDR3 is built from 12 residues. V was trimmed by 2 bases and J by 6 bases, leaving 7 bases between them. Per the germline V gene, CDR1 is SGHTA and CDR2 is FQGNSA. In DNA form, the CDR3 reads TGTGCCAGCAGCTTAACAGGGAATGGCTACACCTTC. It encodes CASSLTGNGYTF. Using reference TRBV7-2 and TRBJ1-2 for the parts outside the CDR3, the full variable domain is GAGVSQSPSNKVTEKGKDVELRCDPISGHTALYWYRQSLGQGLEFLIYFQGNSAPDKSGLPSDRFSAERTGGSVSTLTIQRTQQEDSAVYLCASSLTGNGYTFGSGTRLTVV.

This clonotype was detected only a few times. The V gene is TRBV20-1, the J gene TRBJ2-5; D perhaps matches TRBD2 (6 bases). CDR3 size: 11 residues. V lost 5 bases to trimming and J lost 9 bases, with 13 bases between them. The germline CDR1 and CDR2 sequences are DFQATT and SNEGSKA (reference sequence). The DNA of the CDR3 is TGCAGTGCTCTAGAGAGGGAGGCCCAGTACTTC. It yields the protein CSALEREAQYF.

This clonotype was found many times. The chain links TRBV29-1 to TRBJ1-1; no clear D gene. Germline loops: CDR1 SQVTM, CDR2 ANQGSEA. Trimming pared 4 bases from V and 11 bases from J, leaving 17 bases between. The CDR3 runs 12 residues. This chain's CDR3 is CSVVPVGRSAFF. CDR3 nucleotides: TGCAGCGTTGTACCCGTTGGCCGAAGTGCTTTCTTT.